These 9 T cell receptor beta chains originate from one sample sequenced in a study of OX40 agonist ivuxolimab in advanced cancers. Libraries were prepared by immunoSEQ multiplex PCR; TCRdb keeps only in-frame clonotypes and omits some of them. This sample has under 90,000 clones, with approximately 89% found just once. The starting material was CD4+ or CD8+ T cells sorted from blood, obtained in a trial of the OX40 agonist ivuxolimab. All receptors come from an adult with an advanced solid tumor such as melanoma, head and neck, liver or kidney cancer.

The V gene is TRBV10-2, the J gene TRBJ2-7, with 14 bases identical to TRBD2. The ends lost 6 bases at V and 5 bases at J; junction bases unmatched: 3. Germline CDR1 reads WSHSY; CDR2 reads SAAADI. This CDR3 is built from 14 residues. The CDR3 is CASRGLAGANEQYF. The DNA of the CDR3 is TGCGCCAGCAGGGGACTAGCGGGAGCAAACGAGCAGTACTTC.

The chain has TRBV30 and TRBJ2-5; D remains unclear. The DNA end is more similar to TRBJ2-7, so the J call may be wrong. Germline values: CDR1 GTSNPN, CDR2 SVGIG (reference sequence). This CDR3 has 13 residues. CDR3 DNA sequence: TGTGCCTGGAGTTCGAACAAGCACTACGAGCAGTACTTC. Translated: CAWSSNKHYEQYF.

V gene TRBV10-3 combines with J gene TRBJ1-4, with 11 bases aligning to TRBD1. The V gene end was trimmed by 2 bases and the J gene end by 6 bases; junction bases not matched to a gene: 11. The germline V gene encodes CDR1 ENHRY and CDR2 SYGVKD. CDR3 size: 18 residues. CDR3 in amino acids: CAISEAVRTGGLDEKLFF. In DNA form, the CDR3 reads TGTGCCATCAGTGAGGCGGTCAGGACAGGGGGCTTGGATGAAAAACTGTTTTTT.

The V and J genes are TRBV7-6 and TRBJ2-1; 8 nucleotides line up with TRBD2. There are 16 residues in the CDR3. With V trimmed by 4 bases and J by 4 bases, 9 bases remained unmatched. Germline V gene sequence: CDR1 SGHVS, CDR2 FNYEAQ. CDR3 bases: TGTGCCAGCAGCTCGAGTGGACTAGCTGTTTACAATGAGCAGTTCTTC. Translating it yields CASSSSGLAVYNEQFF.

In DNA, the CDR3 is TGCGCCAGCAGCTTGGGCGGGAGAGGCGAAGAGACCCAGTACTTC. It encodes CASSLGGRGEETQYF. V gene TRBV5-1 combines with J gene TRBJ2-5; 7 nucleotides line up with TRBD2. CDR1 and CDR2 (germline): SGHRS, YFSETQ. This CDR3 region has 15 residues. The J segment lost 3 bases and the V segment lost 0 bases, leaving 5 bases of the junction unmatched.

The chain employs TRBV27 and TRBJ1-1; a possible D gene is TRBD1 (5 bases). The CDR3 spans 13 residues. Germline V gene sequence: CDR1 MNHEY, CDR2 SMNVEV (reference sequence). The V gene lost 5 bases and the J gene lost 1 base, with 8 bases spanning the gap. The CDR3 sequence is CASSGQGNTEAFF. The CDR3 coding sequence is TGTGCCAGCAGTGGCCAGGGGAACACTGAAGCTTTCTTT.

The CDR3 is CASRRTSGRKNEQFF. The CDR3, as DNA: TGTGCCAGCAGACGGACTAGCGGGAGGAAGAATGAGCAGTTCTTC. The genes are TRBV28 and TRBJ2-1, with 14 bases identical to TRBD2. From germline, CDR1 is MDHEN and CDR2 SYDVKM. The CDR3 sequence is 15 residues long. With V trimmed by 6 bases and J by 7 bases, 5 bases remained unmatched.

The V gene is TRBV7-3, the J gene TRBJ2-5, with D possibly matching TRBD1 (6 bases). The CDR3 length is 15 residues. From germline, CDR1 is SGHTA and CDR2 FQGTGA. Trimming took 5 bases from V and 2 from J, leaving 15 bases between them. The chain's CDR3 is CASSPQTGGQETQYF. DNA of the CDR3: TGTGCCAGCAGCCCGCAGACAGGAGGACAAGAGACCCAGTACTTC.

The chain links TRBV11-2 to TRBJ2-7, with D possibly TRBD2 on 5 matching bases. The CDR3 consists of 13 residues. The V and J ends lost 5 bases and 2 bases respectively, with 10 bases between them. Germline assignment: CDR1 SGHAT and CDR2 FQNNGV. In nucleotides, the CDR3 is TGTGCCAGCAGCCGGGGTGTGACCTACGAGCAGTACTTC. It specifies CASSRGVTYEQYF.